Each of the 8 T cell receptor beta chains below was sequenced from the same sample in a study of OX40 agonist ivuxolimab in advanced cancers. Some clones are missing from TCRdb's copy, which holds only in-frame ones; the method was immunoSEQ multiplex PCR. The data show over 100,000 clones, 75% to 95% seen once. The source was CD4+ or CD8+ T cells sorted from blood, collected in a trial of the OX40 agonist ivuxolimab. The receptors were sampled from an adult with an advanced solid tumor such as melanoma, head and neck, liver or kidney cancer.

V is TRBV28 and J is TRBJ2-4, with 7 positions matching TRBD1. The ends lost 5 bases at V and 5 bases at J; junction bases unmatched: 3. This CDR3 is built from 13 residues. Germline V CDR1 and CDR2: MDHEN, SYDVKM. CDR3 residues: CASSRDRENIQYF. The CDR3 nucleotides read TGTGCCAGCAGTCGGGACAGAGAAAACATTCAGTACTTC.

The gene calls are TRBV27 and TRBJ2-7; weak D call: TRBD1 (5 bases). Trimming took off 3 bases at V and 4 bases at J, with 13 bases between the two ends. CDR3 length equals 14 residues. Germline V gives CDR1 MNHEY, CDR2 SMNVEV (reference sequence). CDR3 amino acids: CASSFLETVYEQYF. The CDR3, as DNA: TGTGCCAGCAGTTTCCTAGAGACAGTTTACGAGCAGTACTTC.

The rearrangement joins TRBV19 to TRBJ1-3; TRBD1 aligns across 10 bases. V lost 8 bases, J lost 7 bases, and 8 bases stayed unmatched. Germline assignment: CDR1 LNHDA and CDR2 SQIVND (reference sequence). The CDR3 contains 14 residues. CDR3 in DNA: TGTGCCAGTTCGGGACAGGGGTTAGTGAACACCATATATTTT. Translated, it gives CASSGQGLVNTIYF. Combining the CDR3 with reference TRBV19 and TRBJ1-3 gives the whole variable domain DGGITQSPKYLFRKEGQNVTLSCEQNLNHDAMYWYRQDPGQGLRLIYYSQIVNDFQKGDIAEGYSVSREKKESFPLTVTSAQKNPTAFYLCASSGQGLVNTIYFGEGSWLTVV.

The V gene is TRBV5-1, the J gene TRBJ2-1; no reliable D call. Germline CDR1 is SGHRS and CDR2 is YFSETQ. The V gene lost 0 bases and the J gene lost 7 bases, with 8 bases spanning the gap. The CDR3 has 13 amino acids. CDR3: CASSLVLVNEQFF. The CDR3 region has the DNA TGCGCCAGCAGCTTGGTTCTAGTGAATGAGCAGTTCTTC.

CDR3 bases: TGTGCCAGCAGCTTCAGACCCGGGACTAAAAGATCCTACGAGCAGTACTTC. Translated, it gives CASSFRPGTKRSYEQYF. The gene calls are TRBV7-2 and TRBJ2-7; 7 nucleotides agree with TRBD2. The CDR3 runs 17 residues. CDR1 is SGHTA, CDR2 FQGNSA, per germline. Trimming removed 3 bases from V and 1 base from J; junction bases left unmatched: 12. Complete variable domain (other parts from reference TRBV7-2 and TRBJ2-7): GAGVSQSPSNKVTEKGKDVELRCDPISGHTALYWYRQSLGQGLEFLIYFQGNSAPDKSGLPSDRFSAERTGGSVSTLTIQRTQQEDSAVYLCASSFRPGTKRSYEQYFGPGTRLTVT.

V usage is TRBV6-4 and J usage is TRBJ1-1, with D tentatively TRBD1 (6 bases). The V gene lost 2 bases and the J gene lost 9 bases, with 10 bases spanning the gap. CDR1 is MRHNA, CDR2 SNTAGT, per germline. The CDR3 totals 12 residues. The CDR3 protein is CASSDPGGQAFF. CDR3 sequence (DNA): TGTGCCAGCAGTGACCCCGGGGGCCAAGCTTTCTTT.

The V gene is TRBV27, the J gene TRBJ1-5; tentative D call: TRBD1 (5 bases). V lost 5 bases to trimming and J lost 5 bases, with 28 bases between them. Per germline, CDR1 MNHEY and CDR2 SMNVEV (reference sequence). The CDR3 runs to 19 residues. The CDR3 reads CASSPVQFGLAGGYQPQHF. The CDR3 bases are TGTGCCAGCAGTCCTGTCCAGTTCGGGCTCGCGGGGGGTTATCAGCCCCAGCATTTT.

The chain has TRBV25-1 and TRBJ2-5; D might be TRBD1 (6 bases). V was trimmed by 2 bases and J by 6 bases, leaving 7 bases between them. CDR3 length: 12 amino acids. Germline-derived CDR1 and CDR2 are MGHDK and SYGVNS. The CDR3 region has the DNA TGTGCCAGCAGTGAACAGGGGCAGACCCAGTACTTC. Amino acids: CASSEQGQTQYF.